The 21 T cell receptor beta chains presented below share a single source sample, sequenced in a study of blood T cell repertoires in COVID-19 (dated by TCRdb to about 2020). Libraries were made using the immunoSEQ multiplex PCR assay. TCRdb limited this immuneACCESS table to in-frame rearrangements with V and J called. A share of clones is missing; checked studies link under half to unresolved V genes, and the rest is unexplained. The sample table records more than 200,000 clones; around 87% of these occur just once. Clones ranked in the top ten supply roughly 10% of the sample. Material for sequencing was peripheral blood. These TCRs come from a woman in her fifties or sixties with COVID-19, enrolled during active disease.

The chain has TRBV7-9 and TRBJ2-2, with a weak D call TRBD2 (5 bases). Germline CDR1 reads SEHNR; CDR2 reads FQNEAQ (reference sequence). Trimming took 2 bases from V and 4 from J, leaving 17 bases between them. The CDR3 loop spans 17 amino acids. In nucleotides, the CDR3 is TGTGCCAGCAGCTTAAGCGGATTGGGCAGCCCCACCGGGGAGCTGTTTTTT. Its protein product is CASSLSGLGSPTGELFF.

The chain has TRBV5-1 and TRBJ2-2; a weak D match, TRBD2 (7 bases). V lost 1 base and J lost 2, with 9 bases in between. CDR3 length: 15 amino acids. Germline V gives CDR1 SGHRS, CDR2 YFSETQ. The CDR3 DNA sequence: TGCGCCAGCAGCTTGCGCGGGGGCAACACCGGGGAGCTGTTTTTT. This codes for CASSLRGGNTGELFF.

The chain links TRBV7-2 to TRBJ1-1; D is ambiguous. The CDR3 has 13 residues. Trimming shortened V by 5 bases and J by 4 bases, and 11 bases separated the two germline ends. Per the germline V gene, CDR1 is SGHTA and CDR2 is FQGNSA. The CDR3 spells CASSPLIGTEAFF. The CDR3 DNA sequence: TGTGCCAGCAGCCCCCTGATCGGCACTGAAGCTTTCTTT.

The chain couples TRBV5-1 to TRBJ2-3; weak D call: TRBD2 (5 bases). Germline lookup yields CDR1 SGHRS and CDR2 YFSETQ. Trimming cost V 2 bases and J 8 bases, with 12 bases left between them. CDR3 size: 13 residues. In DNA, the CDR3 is TGCGCCAGCAGCTTTGACCCTCGGGGTACGCAGTATTTT. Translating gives CASSFDPRGTQYF.

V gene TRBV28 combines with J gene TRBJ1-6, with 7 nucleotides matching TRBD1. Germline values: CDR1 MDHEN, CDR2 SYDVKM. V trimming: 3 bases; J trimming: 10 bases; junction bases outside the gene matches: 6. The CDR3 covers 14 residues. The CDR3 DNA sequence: TGTGCCAGCAGTTTCGGACAGGTCCGATCACCCCTCCACTTT. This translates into CASSFGQVRSPLHF.

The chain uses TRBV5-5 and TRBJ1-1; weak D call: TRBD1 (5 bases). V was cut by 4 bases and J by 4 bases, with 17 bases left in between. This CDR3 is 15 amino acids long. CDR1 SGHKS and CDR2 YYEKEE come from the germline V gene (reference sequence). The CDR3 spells CASSHLDSLVTEAFF. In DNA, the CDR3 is TGTGCCAGCAGCCATCTCGACAGTTTAGTCACTGAAGCTTTCTTT.

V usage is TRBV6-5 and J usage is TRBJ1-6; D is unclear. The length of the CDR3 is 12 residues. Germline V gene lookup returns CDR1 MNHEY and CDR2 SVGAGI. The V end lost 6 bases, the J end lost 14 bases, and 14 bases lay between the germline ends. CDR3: CASSRPEGTLHF. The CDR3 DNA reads TGTGCCAGCAGCCGCCCGGAGGGCACCCTCCACTTT.

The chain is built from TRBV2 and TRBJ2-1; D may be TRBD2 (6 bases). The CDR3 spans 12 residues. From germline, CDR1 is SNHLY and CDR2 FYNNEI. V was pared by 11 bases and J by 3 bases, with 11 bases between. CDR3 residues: CAWGVGYNEQFF. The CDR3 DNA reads TGTGCCTGGGGGGTCGGCTACAATGAGCAGTTCTTC.

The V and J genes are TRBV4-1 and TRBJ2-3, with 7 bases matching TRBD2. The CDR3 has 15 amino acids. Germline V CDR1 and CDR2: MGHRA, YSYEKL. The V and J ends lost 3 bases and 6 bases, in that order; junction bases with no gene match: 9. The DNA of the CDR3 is TGCGCCAGCAGCCAGGCGGGAGTCCAGTCGGATACGCAGTATTTT. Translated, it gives CASSQAGVQSDTQYF.

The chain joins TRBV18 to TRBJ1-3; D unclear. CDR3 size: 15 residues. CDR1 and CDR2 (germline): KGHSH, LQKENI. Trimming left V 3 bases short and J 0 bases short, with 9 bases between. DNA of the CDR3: TGTGCCAGCTCACCCCAGGTTGTCTCTGGAAACACCATATATTTT. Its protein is CASSPQVVSGNTIYF.

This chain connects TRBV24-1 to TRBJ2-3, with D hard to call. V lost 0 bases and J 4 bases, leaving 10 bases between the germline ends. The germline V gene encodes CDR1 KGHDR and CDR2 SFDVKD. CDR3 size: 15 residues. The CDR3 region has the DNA TGTGCCACCAGTGATTTGAGGAGCTCCCCAGATACGCAGTATTTT. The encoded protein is CATSDLRSSPDTQYF.

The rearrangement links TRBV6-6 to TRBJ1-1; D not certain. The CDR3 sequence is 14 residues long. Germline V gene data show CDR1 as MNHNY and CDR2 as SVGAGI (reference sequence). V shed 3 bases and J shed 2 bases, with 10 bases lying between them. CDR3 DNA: TGTGCCAGCAGTTATGAGCTCTTTAACACTGAAGCTTTCTTT. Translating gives CASSYELFNTEAFF.

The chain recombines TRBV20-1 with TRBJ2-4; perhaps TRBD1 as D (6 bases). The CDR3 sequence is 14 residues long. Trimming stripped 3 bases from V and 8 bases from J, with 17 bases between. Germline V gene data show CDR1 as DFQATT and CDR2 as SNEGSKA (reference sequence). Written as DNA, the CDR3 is TGCAGTGCTAGTAAACCCCAGGGGAATGACATTCAGTACTTC. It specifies CSASKPQGNDIQYF.

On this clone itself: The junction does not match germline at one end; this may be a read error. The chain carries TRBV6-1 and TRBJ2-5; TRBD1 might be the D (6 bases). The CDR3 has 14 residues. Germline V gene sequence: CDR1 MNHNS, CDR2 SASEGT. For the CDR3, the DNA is TGTGCCAGCAGCGAAGCCGGGACAAGGGAGACCCAGTACTTC. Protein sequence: CASSEAGTRETQYF.

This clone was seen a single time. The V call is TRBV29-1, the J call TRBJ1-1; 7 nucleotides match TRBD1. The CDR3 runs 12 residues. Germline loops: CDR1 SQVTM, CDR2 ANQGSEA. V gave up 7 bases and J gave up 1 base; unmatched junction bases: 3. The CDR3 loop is CSGDRPNTEAFF. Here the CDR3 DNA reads TGCAGCGGGGACAGACCGAACACTGAAGCTTTCTTT.

The CDR3 protein is CASIQTRDTGELFF. The CDR3 region has the DNA TGTGCCAGCATCCAAACTAGGGACACCGGGGAGCTGTTTTTT. The chain couples TRBV6-5 to TRBJ2-2; D is possibly TRBD2 (5 bases). The CDR3 is 14 amino acids. Germline V gives CDR1 MNHEY, CDR2 SVGAGI. V was cut by 7 bases and J by 3 bases, with 12 bases left in between.

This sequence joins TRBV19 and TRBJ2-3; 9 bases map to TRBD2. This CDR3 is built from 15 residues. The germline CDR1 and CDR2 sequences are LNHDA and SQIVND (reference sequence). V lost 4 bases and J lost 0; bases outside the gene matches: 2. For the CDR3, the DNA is TGTGCCAGTAGTACCCTAGCGGGGAGCACAGATACGCAGTATTTT. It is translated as CASSTLAGSTDTQYF.

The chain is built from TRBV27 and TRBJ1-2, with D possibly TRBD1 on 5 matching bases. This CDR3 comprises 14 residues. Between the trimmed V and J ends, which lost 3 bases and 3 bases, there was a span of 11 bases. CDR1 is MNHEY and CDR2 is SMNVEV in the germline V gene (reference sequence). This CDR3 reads CASSFLGADYGYTF. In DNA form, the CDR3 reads TGTGCCAGCAGTTTCCTTGGGGCGGACTATGGCTACACCTTC.

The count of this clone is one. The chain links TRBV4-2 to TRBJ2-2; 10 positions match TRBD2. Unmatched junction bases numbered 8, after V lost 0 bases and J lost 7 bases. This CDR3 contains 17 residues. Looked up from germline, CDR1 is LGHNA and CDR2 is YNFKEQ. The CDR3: CASSQDGSGGAVGELFF. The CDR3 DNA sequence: TGTGCCAGCAGCCAAGATGGGAGCGGGGGGGCGGTCGGGGAGCTGTTTTTT.

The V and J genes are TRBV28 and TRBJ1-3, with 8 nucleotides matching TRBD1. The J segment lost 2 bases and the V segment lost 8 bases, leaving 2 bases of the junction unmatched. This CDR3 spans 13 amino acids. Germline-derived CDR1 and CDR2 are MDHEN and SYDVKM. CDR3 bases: TGTGCCAGCCGGACAGGGACTGGAAACACCATATATTTT. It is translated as CASRTGTGNTIYF.

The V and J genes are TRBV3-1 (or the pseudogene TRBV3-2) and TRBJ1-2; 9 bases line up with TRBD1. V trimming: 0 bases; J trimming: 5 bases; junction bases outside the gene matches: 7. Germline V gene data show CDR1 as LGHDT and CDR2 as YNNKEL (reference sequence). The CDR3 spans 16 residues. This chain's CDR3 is CASSQEGGQGRYGYTF. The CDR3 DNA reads TGTGCCAGCAGCCAAGAGGGAGGACAGGGGAGGTATGGCTACACCTTC.